Sequencing of this TCR beta chain was carried out in a study of shared clonotypes between healthy human individuals. Study-wide findings and caveats: Naive subsets generally exceeded memory subsets in estimated richness. Depth of sequencing was expected to influence donor clonotype sharing.

The CDR3 consists of 14 residues. The V and J ends lost 5 bases and 4 bases respectively, with 14 bases between them. Germline values: CDR1 SGHAT, CDR2 FQNNGV. Researchers ran the assay at a deep level. Only in-frame clones appear in the TCRdb table, and some are missing; sequencing was by immunoSEQ multiplex PCR. Among roughly 2.6 million clones, 90% to 95% were seen once, and the ten largest hold roughly 0.14%. This clone has more than one count but fewer than ten. Its antigen remains unidentified. The genes are TRBV11-2 and TRBJ1-1; D remains unclear. The TCR comes from a man aged 18 to 30 in good health. The sequenced sample was naive CD4+ T cells sorted from blood. Noted subset: CD45RA+ positively selected. This CDR3 is CASSQDVRGTEAFF. CDR3 nucleotide sequence: TGTGCCAGCAGCCAGGACGTACGAGGCACTGAAGCTTTCTTT.